These T cell receptor beta chains were read from a single sample in a study of cytomegalovirus exposure and HLA in healthy donors. Assay used: immunoSEQ multiplex PCR; TCRdb lists only in-frame clones, some missing. This table holds tens of thousands of clones, about 76% found once. Sample: PBMCs. The receptors here all came from a woman aged 40 to 55 in good health and CMV-seropositive. CDR3s leave out the opening cysteine and the closing phenylalanine or tryptophan.

J: TRBJ2-1; V: TRBV7-3; CDR3: ASSSFGQGLTYNEQF
J: TRBJ2-5; V: TRBV7-9; CDR3: ASSLGTGRETQY
J: TRBJ2-7; V: TRBV19; CDR3: ASSIQGIPYEQY
J: TRBJ1-3; V: TRBV6-5; CDR3: ASSANRDSGNTIY
J: TRBJ2-2; V: TRBV4-1; CDR3: ASSPNPRSRGLAEPYGELF
J: TRBJ2-1; V: TRBV27; CDR3: ASRGLGEGSYNEQF
J: TRBJ1-1; V: TRBV5-1; CDR3: ASSFTQGTFEAF
J: TRBJ1-1; V: TRBV19; CDR3: ASRSGSLEAF
J: TRBJ2-2; V: TRBV19; CDR3: ASRWIRGQGASELF
J: TRBJ2-1; V: TRBV19; CDR3: ASSIVGQGGGNEQF
J: TRBJ1-5; V: TRBV5-1; CDR3: ASSLGGGVNQPQH
J: TRBJ2-7; V: TRBV5-1; CDR3: ASSLGAEQY
J: TRBJ1-2; V: TRBV4-3; CDR3: ASSQEQGYGYT
J: TRBJ1-4; V: TRBV29-1; CDR3: SVEEGGKLF
J: TRBJ2-7; V: TRBV2; CDR3: ASIIGGAITEQY
J: TRBJ1-2; V: TRBV25-1; CDR3: ASSELTGQGYT
J: TRBJ2-5; V: TRBV5-4; CDR3: ASSPSGGQETQY
J: TRBJ2-7; V: TRBV4-3; CDR3: ASSQGWPGTYEQY
J: TRBJ2-1; V: TRBV28; CDR3: ASSLTSSRRRHYNEQF
J: TRBJ2-1; V: TRBV7-2; CDR3: ASSLDALVHEQF
J: TRBJ1-1; V: TRBV4-3; CDR3: ASSQALSYHTEAF
J: TRBJ2-7; V: TRBV30; CDR3: AWRRQIAGGRVRWSNEQY
J: TRBJ2-2; V: TRBV5-1; CDR3: ASSSPGTGELF
J: TRBJ2-5; V: TRBV5-6; CDR3: ASRVTRSPIETQY
J: TRBJ1-5; V: TRBV7-8; CDR3: ASSQTGSQPQH
J: TRBJ2-7; V: TRBV7-9; CDR3: ASSRVLYEQY
J: TRBJ2-3; V: TRBV30; CDR3: AWSPSGTDTQY
J: TRBJ2-1; V: TRBV19; CDR3: ASRYQLAGNNEQF
J: TRBJ2-7; V: TRBV5-1; CDR3: ASSSPAGGTYEQY
J: TRBJ2-3; V: TRBV2; CDR3: ASSDGGLSLDTQY
J: TRBJ2-7; V: TRBV15; CDR3: ATSRVAGPLYEQY
J: TRBJ2-6; V: TRBV19; CDR3: ASTPPAGDRPSPGANVLT
J: TRBJ2-7; V: TRBV18; CDR3: ASSRFRAGSSVYEQY
J: TRBJ2-3; V: TRBV9; CDR3: ASSKGLAALDTQY
J: TRBJ2-2; V: TRBV9; CDR3: ASSAYRDTGELF
J: TRBJ1-5; V: TRBV30; CDR3: AWRGLGQPQH
J: TRBJ2-3; V: TRBV27; CDR3: ASSARQGRRTDTQY
J: TRBJ1-1; V: TRBV7-8; CDR3: ASSRSGVTGTEAF
J: TRBJ2-7; V: TRBV10-1; CDR3: ASSRDFLPYEQY
J: TRBJ1-5; V: TRBV9; CDR3: ASSVQGGRQPQH
J: TRBJ2-5; V: TRBV9; CDR3: ASSVTGGGRETQY
J: TRBJ2-1; V: TRBV29-1; CDR3: SVGGSSYNEQF
J: TRBJ1-4; V: TRBV28; CDR3: ASISTATNEKLF
J: TRBJ1-5; V: TRBV6-1; CDR3: ASSEDWRGHQPQH
J: TRBJ2-7; V: TRBV2; CDR3: ASEALSGSYEQY
J: TRBJ2-3; V: TRBV5-1; CDR3: ASSLRSSGHKTPDTQY
J: TRBJ2-1; V: TRBV4-2; CDR3: ASSQDWLEDYNEQF
J: TRBJ2-7; V: TRBV10-1; CDR3: ASSGQYPYEQY
J: TRBJ1-1; V: TRBV28; CDR3: ASSLSRRGTEAF
J: TRBJ2-5; V: TRBV27; CDR3: ASSFRAGETQY
J: TRBJ1-2; V: TRBV11-2; CDR3: ASSLEQGVSFIGT